This T cell receptor beta chain stems from a study of blood T cell repertoires in COVID-19. CDR1 is MNHNY, CDR2 SVGAGI, per germline (reference sequence). There are 14 residues in the CDR3. Trimming stripped 10 bases from V and 7 bases from J, with 22 bases between. Clones were sequenced by immunoSEQ multiplex PCR, and TCRdb holds only the in-frame ones, with some missing. The data contain over 85,000 clones, around 90% of them singletons. This sequence was found in an elderly woman with acute or convalescent COVID-19. Input material: peripheral blood. The rearrangement links TRBV6-6 to TRBJ1-1; D remains unclear. CDR3 protein: CATKGAMREGEAFF. CDR3 coding DNA: TGTGCCACAAAAGGCGCAATGAGGGAGGGTGAAGCTTTCTTT.